This is a list of T cell receptor beta chains from one sample in a study of CD8+CD57+ T cells in acquired aplastic anemia. TCRdb called the reads again in MiXCR, with one record for every CDR3 protein. The data show under 500,000 distinct CDR3 sequences, roughly a third seen once. Sequences were obtained from sorted CD4+, CD8+, or CD8+CD57+ T cells (not recorded which) from PBMCs. These receptors all stem from a human donor with aplastic anemia. Both conserved end residues are part of each CDR3. Fields, in order: V gene, clone size, J gene, D gene, CDR3 DNA, CDR3 protein. D genes are given only for firm matches. Clone size is shown for a subset of rows, as once, few, many or a class of expanded clone.

TRBV10-3	.	TRBJ1-1	.	TGTGCCACACCCACCAGGGGAGAGTTGAACACTGAAGCTTTCTTT	CATPTRGELNTEAFF
TRBV11-2	few	TRBJ1-5	TRBD1	TGTGCCGGCAGCGTCGGGCAGGGGGCGCAGCCCCAGCATTTT	CAGSVGQGAQPQHF
TRBV19	many	TRBJ1-6	TRBD1	TGTGCCAGTAGTGACCCGATGACAGGGAGTAATTCACCCCTCCACTTT	CASSDPMTGSNSPLHF
TRBV11-2	.	TRBJ2-3	TRBD2	TGTGCCAGCAGCGCTAGCGGGGGGGTTGTAGATACGCAGTATTTT	CASSASGGVVDTQYF
TRBV15	.	TRBJ2-7	.	TGTGCCACCAGCATGGGTGACGAGCAGTACTTC	CATSMGDEQYF
TRBV7-3	many	TRBJ1-1	.	TGTGCCAGCAGCTTAGGGGGCAGCACTGAAGCTTTCTTT	CASSLGGSTEAFF
TRBV20-1	few	TRBJ2-7	TRBD2	TGCAGTGCTCCGAGAGCGGGGGTTATCTACGAGCAGTACTTC	CSAPRAGVIYEQYF
TRBV6-1	few	TRBJ2-3	.	TGTGCCAGCAAAGTTACGGGAACAAGCACAGATACGCAGTATTTT	CASKVTGTSTDTQYF
TRBV25-1	.	TRBJ1-6	.	TGTGCCAGCGCTGACACAGGGTTCAATTCACCCCTCCACTTT	CASADTGFNSPLHF
TRBV10-3	.	TRBJ1-5	.	TGTGCCAGCAGTTACTCGAAGACCGGGACATTCCATCAGCCCCAGCATTTT	CASSYSKTGTFHQPQHF
TRBV20-1	.	TRBJ1-2	TRBD1	TGCAGTGCTCACCGGGACAGGGACTTTTATGGCTACACCTTC	CSAHRDRDFYGYTF
TRBV10-3	.	TRBJ1-1	.	TGTGCCATCACTTCAATAAGAGGGACCCCGAACACTGAAGCTTTCTTT	CAITSIRGTPNTEAFF